This TCR beta chain originates from a study of response to subunit inactivated influenza vaccine. Overall study results and limits: Authors suggested seasonal influenza vaccinations each recruit few new T cells.

The CDR3 contains 15 residues. V lost 3 bases and J lost 4; bases outside the gene matches: 9. Looked up from germline, CDR1 is SGHRS and CDR2 is YFSETQ. As to this clonotype: Its antigen is still unknown.

TCRdb re-called the RT-PCR reads with MiXCR, one entry per CDR3 protein. The sample holds under 550,000 distinct CDR3 sequences; roughly 7.6% are singletons and the top ten take about 12%. Sequenced material: PBMCs from blood, taken 23 to 25 months after vaccination. The J gene is TRBJ2-5, the V gene TRBV5-1; 7 bases match TRBD2. The sequence derives from a man aged 50-75 years who received an inactivated influenza vaccine. The CDR3 region is CASSSTGLGRETQYF. CDR3 nucleotide sequence: TGCGCCAGCAGCTCGACCGGACTAGGGAGAGAGACCCAGTACTTC.